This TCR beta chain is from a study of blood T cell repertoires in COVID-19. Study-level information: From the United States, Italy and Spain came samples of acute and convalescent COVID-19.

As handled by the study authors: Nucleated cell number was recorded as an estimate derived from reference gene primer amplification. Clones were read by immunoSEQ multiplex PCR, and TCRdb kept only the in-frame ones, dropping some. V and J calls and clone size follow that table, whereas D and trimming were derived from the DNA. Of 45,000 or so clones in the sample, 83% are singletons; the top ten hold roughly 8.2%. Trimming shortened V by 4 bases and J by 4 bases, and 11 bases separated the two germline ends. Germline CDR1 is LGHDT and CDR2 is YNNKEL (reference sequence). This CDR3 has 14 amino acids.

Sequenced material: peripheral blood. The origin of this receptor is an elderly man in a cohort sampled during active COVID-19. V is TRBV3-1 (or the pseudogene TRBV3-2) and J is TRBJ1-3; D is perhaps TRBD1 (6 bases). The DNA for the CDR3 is TGTGCCAGCAGCCCTAGGGACATCGGAAACACCATATATTTT. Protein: CASSPRDIGNTIYF.